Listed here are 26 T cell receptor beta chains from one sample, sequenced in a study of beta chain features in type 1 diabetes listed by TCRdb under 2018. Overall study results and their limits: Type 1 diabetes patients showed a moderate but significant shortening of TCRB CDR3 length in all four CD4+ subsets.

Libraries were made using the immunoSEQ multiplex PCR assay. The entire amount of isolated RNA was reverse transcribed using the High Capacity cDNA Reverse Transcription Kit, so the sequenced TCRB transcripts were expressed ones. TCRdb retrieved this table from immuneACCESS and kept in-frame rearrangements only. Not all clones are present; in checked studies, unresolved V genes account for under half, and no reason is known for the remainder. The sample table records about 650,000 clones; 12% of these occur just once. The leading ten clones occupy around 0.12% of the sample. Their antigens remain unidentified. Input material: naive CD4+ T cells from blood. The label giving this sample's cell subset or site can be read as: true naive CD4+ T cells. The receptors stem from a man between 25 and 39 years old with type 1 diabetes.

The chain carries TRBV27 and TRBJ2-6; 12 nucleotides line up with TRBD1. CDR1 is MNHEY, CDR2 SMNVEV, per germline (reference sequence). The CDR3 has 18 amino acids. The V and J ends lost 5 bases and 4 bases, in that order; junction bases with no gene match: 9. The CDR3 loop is CASSPPGQGATGANVLTF. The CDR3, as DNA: TGTGCCAGCAGTCCTCCGGGACAGGGGGCAACGGGGGCCAACGTCCTGACTTTC.

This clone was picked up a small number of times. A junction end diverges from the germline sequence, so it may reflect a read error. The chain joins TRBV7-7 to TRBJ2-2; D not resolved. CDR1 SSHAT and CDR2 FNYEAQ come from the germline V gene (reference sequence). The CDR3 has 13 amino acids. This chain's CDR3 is CASSVTRAGELFF. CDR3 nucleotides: TGTGCTAGCAGCGTTACAAGAGCCGGGGAGCTGTTTTTT.

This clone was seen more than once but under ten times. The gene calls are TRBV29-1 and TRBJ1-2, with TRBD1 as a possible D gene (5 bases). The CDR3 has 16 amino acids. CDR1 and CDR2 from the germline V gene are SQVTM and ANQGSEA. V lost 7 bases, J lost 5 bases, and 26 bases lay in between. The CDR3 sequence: CSATSIGGQGRYGYTF. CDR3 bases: TGCAGCGCAACCTCCATTGGAGGGCAGGGCAGGTATGGCTACACCTTC.

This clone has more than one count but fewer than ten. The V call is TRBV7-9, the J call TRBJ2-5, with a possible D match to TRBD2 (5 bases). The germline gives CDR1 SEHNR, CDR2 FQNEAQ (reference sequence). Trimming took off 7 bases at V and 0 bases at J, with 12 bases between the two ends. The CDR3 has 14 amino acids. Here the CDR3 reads CASTPPGNQETQYF. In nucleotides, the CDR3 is TGTGCCAGCACCCCACCGGGAAACCAAGAGACCCAGTACTTC.

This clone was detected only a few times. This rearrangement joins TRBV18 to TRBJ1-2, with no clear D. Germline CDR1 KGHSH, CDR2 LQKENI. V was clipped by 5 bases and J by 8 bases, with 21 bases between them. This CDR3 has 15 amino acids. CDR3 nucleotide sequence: TGTGCCAGCTCAACTCGTGAAGCGCACACCTCCGGCTACACCTTC. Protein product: CASSTREAHTSGYTF. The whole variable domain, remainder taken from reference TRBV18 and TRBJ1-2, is NAGVMQNPRHLVRRRGQEARLRCSPMKGHSHVYWYRQLPEEGLKFMVYLQKENIIDESGMPKERFSAEFPKEGPSILRIQQVVRGDSAAYFCASSTREAHTSGYTFGSGTRLTVV.

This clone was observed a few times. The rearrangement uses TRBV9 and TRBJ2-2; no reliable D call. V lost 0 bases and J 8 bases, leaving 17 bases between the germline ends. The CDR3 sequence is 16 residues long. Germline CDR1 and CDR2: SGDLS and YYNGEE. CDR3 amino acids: CASSVAADHTVGELFF. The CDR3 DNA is TGTGCCAGCAGCGTAGCGGCGGATCATACTGTGGGGGAGCTGTTTTTT.

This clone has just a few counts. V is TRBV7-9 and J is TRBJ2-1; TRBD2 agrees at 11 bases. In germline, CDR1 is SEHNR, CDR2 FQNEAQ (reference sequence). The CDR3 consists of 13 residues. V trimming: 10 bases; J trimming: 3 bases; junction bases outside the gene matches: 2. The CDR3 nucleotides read TGTGCCACCGGGACTAGCGGCTACAATGAGCAGTTCTTC. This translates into CATGTSGYNEQFF.

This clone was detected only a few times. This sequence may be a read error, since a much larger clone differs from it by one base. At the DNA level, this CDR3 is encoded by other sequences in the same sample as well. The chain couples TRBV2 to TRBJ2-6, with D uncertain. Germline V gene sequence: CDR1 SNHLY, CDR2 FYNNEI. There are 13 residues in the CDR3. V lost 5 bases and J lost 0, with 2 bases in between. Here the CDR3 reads CASSSSGANVLTF. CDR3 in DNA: TGTGCCAGCAGTTCCTCTGGGGCCAACGTCCTGACTTTC.

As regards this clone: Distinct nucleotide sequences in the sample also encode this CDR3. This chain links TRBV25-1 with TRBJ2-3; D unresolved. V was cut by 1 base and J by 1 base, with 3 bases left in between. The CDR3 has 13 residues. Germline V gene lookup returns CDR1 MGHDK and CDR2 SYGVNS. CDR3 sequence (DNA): TGTGCCAGCAGTGAATCAGGCACAGATACGCAGTATTTT. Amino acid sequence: CASSESGTDTQYF.

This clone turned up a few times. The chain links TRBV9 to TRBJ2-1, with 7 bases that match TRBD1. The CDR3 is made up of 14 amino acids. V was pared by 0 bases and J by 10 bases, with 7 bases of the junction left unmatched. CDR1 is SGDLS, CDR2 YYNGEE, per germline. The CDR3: CASSVETGAGEQFF. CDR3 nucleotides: TGTGCCAGCAGCGTAGAAACAGGGGCGGGCGAGCAGTTCTTC.

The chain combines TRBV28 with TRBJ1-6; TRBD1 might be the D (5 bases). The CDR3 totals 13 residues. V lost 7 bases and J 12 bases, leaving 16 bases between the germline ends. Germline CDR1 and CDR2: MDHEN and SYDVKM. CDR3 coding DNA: TGTGCCAGCACCCTTGGGACGGTGCGACCCCTCCACTTT. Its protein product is CASTLGTVRPLHF.

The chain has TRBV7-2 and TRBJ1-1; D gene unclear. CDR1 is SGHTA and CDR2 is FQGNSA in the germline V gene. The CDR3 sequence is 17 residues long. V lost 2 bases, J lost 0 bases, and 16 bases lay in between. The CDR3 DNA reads TGTGCCAGCAGCTTATTTGTCAAAGTTTTCGTGAACACTGAAGCTTTCTTT. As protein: CASSLFVKVFVNTEAFF.

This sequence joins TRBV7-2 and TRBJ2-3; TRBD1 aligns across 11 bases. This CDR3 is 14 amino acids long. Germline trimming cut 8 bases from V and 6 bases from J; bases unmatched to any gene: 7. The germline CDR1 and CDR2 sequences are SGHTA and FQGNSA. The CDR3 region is CASELGQGVDTQYF. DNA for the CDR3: TGTGCCAGCGAATTGGGACAGGGGGTGGATACGCAGTATTTT.

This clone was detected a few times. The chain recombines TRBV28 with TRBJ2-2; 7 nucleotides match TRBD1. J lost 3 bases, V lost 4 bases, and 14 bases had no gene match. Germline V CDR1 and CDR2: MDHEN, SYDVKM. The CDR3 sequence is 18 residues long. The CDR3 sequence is CASSSEDRRILDTGELFF. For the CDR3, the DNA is TGTGCCAGCAGTTCTGAGGACAGGAGGATATTGGACACCGGGGAGCTGTTTTTT.

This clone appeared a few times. The CDR3 sequence is CASSRDRNDSPLHF. CDR3 DNA sequence: TGTGCCAGCAGCAGGGACAGGAACGATTCACCCCTCCACTTT. The J gene is TRBJ1-6, the V gene TRBV7-9; 8 nucleotides agree with TRBD1. This CDR3 is 14 amino acids long. Germline-derived CDR1 and CDR2 are SEHNR and FQNEAQ (reference sequence). The trim removed 5 bases at V and 8 bases at J, leaving 5 bases unmatched.

CDR3 coding DNA: TGCAGTGCTAGAGATGGGGGTGGCTACACCTTC. Its translation: CSARDGGGYTF. The J gene is TRBJ1-2, the V gene TRBV20-1; maybe TRBD1 (5 bases). This CDR3 contains 11 residues. Trimming pared 0 bases from V and 7 bases from J, leaving 6 bases between. CDR1 and CDR2 from the germline V gene are DFQATT and SNEGSKA (reference sequence).

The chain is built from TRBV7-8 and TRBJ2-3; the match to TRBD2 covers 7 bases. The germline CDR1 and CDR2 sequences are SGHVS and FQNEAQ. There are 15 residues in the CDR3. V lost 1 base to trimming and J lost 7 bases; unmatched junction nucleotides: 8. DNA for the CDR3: TGTGCCAGCAGCTTAGAGCTAGCGGCCAAGAATACGCAGTATTTT. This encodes CASSLELAAKNTQYF.

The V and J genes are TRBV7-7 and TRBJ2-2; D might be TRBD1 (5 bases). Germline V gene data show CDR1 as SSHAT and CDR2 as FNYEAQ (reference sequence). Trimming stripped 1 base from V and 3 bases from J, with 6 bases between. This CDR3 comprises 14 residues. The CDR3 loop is CASSLGTYTGELFF. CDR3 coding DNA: TGTGCCAGCAGCTTAGGGACATACACCGGGGAGCTGTTTTTT.

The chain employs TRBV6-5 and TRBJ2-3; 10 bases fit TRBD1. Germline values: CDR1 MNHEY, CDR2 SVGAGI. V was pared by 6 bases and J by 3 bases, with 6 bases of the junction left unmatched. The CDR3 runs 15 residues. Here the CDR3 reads CASRVGTGVTDTQYF. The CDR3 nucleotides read TGTGCCAGCAGAGTTGGGACAGGGGTAACAGATACGCAGTATTTT.

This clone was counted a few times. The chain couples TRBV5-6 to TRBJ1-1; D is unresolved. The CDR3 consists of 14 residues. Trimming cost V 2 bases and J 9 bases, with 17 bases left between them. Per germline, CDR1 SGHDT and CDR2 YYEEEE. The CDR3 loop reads CASSFWAASPKAFF. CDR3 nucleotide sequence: TGTGCCAGCAGCTTCTGGGCAGCGAGTCCGAAAGCTTTCTTT.

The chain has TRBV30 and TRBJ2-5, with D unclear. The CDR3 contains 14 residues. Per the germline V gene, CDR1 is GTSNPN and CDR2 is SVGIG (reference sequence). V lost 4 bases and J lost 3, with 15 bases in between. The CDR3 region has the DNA TGTGCCTGGAATGGAGCAAGTACAGAAGAGACCCAGTACTTC. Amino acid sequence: CAWNGASTEETQYF.

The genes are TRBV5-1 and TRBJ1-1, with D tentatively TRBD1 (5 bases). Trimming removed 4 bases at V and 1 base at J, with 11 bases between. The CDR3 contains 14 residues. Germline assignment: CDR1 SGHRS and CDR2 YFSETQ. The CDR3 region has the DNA TGCGCCAGCAGCGGGGGACCGGAGAACACTGAAGCTTTCTTT. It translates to CASSGGPENTEAFF.

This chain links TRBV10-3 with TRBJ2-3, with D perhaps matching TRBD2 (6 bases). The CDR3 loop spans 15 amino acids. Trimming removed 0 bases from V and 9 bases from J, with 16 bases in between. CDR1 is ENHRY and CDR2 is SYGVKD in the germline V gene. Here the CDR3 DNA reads TGTGCCATCAGTGAGTCAAGGGACTCCGGGCTAACGCAGTATTTT. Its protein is CAISESRDSGLTQYF.

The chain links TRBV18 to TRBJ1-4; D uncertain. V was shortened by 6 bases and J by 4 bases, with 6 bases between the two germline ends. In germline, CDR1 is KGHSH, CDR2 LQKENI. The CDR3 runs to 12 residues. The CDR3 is CASSRRNEKLFF. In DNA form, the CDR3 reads TGTGCCAGCTCGCGCCGTAATGAAAAACTGTTTTTT.

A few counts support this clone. The CDR3 sequence is CASSSGRRQETQYF. DNA for the CDR3: TGCGCCAGCAGCTCTGGACGGAGACAAGAGACCCAGTACTTC. The genes are TRBV5-1 and TRBJ2-5, with D uncertain. V gave up 3 bases and J gave up 2 bases, with 11 bases separating them. Germline CDR1 and CDR2: SGHRS and YFSETQ. This CDR3 is built from 14 residues. Using reference TRBV5-1 and TRBJ2-5 for the parts outside the CDR3, the full variable domain is KAGVTQTPRYLIKTRGQQVTLSCSPISGHRSVSWYQQTPGQGLQFLFEYFSETQRNKGNFPGRFSGRQFSNSRSEMNVSTLELGDSALYLCASSSGRRQETQYFGPGTRLLVL.

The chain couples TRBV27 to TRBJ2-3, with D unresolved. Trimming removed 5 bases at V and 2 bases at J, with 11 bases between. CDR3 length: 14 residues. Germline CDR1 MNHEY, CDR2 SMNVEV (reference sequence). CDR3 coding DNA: TGTGCCAGCAGTGGCGTGACCTCCACAGATACGCAGTATTTT. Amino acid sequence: CASSGVTSTDTQYF.